A few counts support the clone carrying this T cell receptor beta chain. Its antigen is not identified. Germline lookup yields CDR1 MDHEN and CDR2 SYDVKM. The CDR3 extends over 15 amino acids. Trimming shortened V by 4 bases and J by 4 bases, and 17 bases separated the two germline ends. The sample comes from a study of human T cells and chemical hapten exposure. Study observations and caveats: The study found that PT1 expanded TCR counts correlated positively with patch test score.

Each CDR3 protein gets one entry after TCRdb re-called the RACE reads with MiXCR. The sample yields 190,000 or so distinct CDR3 sequences, approximately 24% seen once. The sample's time point: patch test 3, about 24 weeks after DPC sensitization. Treatment specified: therapeutic diphenylcyclopropenone sensitization with weekly scalp DPC. This TCR was sampled from a woman aged 40-49 years with alopecia areata. Some clones in this sample may be carry-over from other donors' samples. The material sequenced was whole blood, taken in connection with sensitization to the hapten diphenylcyclopropenone (DPC). V is TRBV28 and J is TRBJ2-7; the D gene could be TRBD1 or TRBD2 (5 bases each). The CDR3 reads CASSWGSVGLYEQYF. In DNA, the CDR3 is TGTGCCAGCAGTTGGGGGAGTGTGGGGCTATACGAGCAGTACTTC.